This T cell receptor (beta chain) is drawn from a study of T cells in Graves' hyperthyroidism and ophthalmopathy. Germline CDR1 reads SGHAT; CDR2 reads FQNNGV. With 1 base removed from V and 2 bases from J, the gap between germline ends came to 9 bases. CDR3 length equals 15 residues. Amplification of TCR beta CDR3 regions was performed using RNA transcripts as template. TCR CDR3 underwent first-round RT-PCR with the HTBI primer set. In TCRdb, the multiplex PCR reads were re-called with MiXCR into one record per CDR3 protein. The sample carries hundreds of thousands of distinct CDR3 sequences, 13% recorded once. This clonotype appeared many times.

The sequence came from a woman aged 18-35 years with Graves' hyperthyroidism. Material for sequencing was blood. This chain uses TRBV11-2 with TRBJ1-5, with D unresolved. CDR3 in DNA: TGTGCCAGCAGCTTAGTTGCTGGGGGCAATCAGCCCCAGCATTTT. This sequence encodes CASSLVAGGNQPQHF.